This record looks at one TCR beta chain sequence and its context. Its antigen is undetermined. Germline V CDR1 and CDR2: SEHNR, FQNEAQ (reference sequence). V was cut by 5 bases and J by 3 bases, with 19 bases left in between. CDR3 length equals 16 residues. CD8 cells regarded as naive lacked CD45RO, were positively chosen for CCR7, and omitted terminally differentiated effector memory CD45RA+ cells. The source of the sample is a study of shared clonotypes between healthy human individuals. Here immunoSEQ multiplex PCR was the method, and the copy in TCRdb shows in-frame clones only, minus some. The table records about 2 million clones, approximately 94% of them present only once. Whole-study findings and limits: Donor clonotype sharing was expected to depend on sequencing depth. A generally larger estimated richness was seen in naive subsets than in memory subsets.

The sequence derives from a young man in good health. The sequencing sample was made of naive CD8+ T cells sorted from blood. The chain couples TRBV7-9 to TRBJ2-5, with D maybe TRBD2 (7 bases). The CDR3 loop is CASSPPRGGAEETQYF. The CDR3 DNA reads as TGTGCCAGCAGCCCCCCTAGAGGGGGGGCGGAAGAGACCCAGTACTTC.